A single T cell receptor beta chain is shown here with its context. Symptom resolution, clearance, or two negative PCRs marked the recovered donors of Cohort 3. Per the study methods: Counts of nucleated cells, estimated from reference gene primer amplification, were obtained. Sequencing used immunoSEQ multiplex PCR; TCRdb keeps in-frame clones, though not all of them. The D gene and trimming were derived from the DNA, and the V and J assignments and clone size from that table. Found here are 150,000 or so clones, under 90% of them singletons; the top ten hold more than 10%. The data originate from a study of blood T cell repertoires in COVID-19. Study summary: In each case, the material was cDNA or gDNA derived from T cells, B-cell-depleted T cells, or PBMCs.

Germline-derived CDR1 and CDR2 are MNHEY and SMNVEV (reference sequence). With 6 bases removed from V and 5 bases from J, the gap between germline ends came to 17 bases. This CDR3 region has 14 residues. The receptor was isolated from a man aged 45-60 years who had recovered from COVID-19. The V call is TRBV27, the J call TRBJ2-7; D may be TRBD2 (5 bases). The specimen sequenced was PBMCs or T cells enriched from blood (not recorded which). In nucleotides, the CDR3 is TGTGCCAGCAGAATGACGTCGGGGTTCCACGAGCAGTACTTC. Translation gives CASRMTSGFHEQYF.